This T cell receptor (beta chain) came from a study of Ad26.COV2.S vaccination and SARS-CoV-2 variants. For the study at large: Intramuscularly, Ad26.COV2.S was given either once or twice, 56 days apart.

The CDR3 contains 15 residues. CDR1 SGDLS and CDR2 YYNGEE come from the germline V gene. Trimming took 0 bases from V and 7 from J, leaving 14 bases between them. Documented treatment: 15 to 20 received Ad26.COV2.S at low or high dose, single or two shots; 5 received placebo; per-sample allocation not given. The investigators took samples on day 63 after the first vaccine or placebo injection. Method: immunoSEQ multiplex PCR; TCRdb's copy keeps in-frame clones and lacks some. Seen here are about 680,000 clones, roughly 90% observed once, and the top ten hold over 1.3%. Findings of the study overall: Individuals receiving vaccine had higher spike-specific TCR breadth than placebo recipients did. Vaccine and placebo groups showed comparable non-spike TCR breadth.

Concerning this clone: Its matching antigen is unknown.

Here the sequenced sample was peripheral blood, taken in a trial of Ad26.COV2.S vaccine versus placebo. This chain joins TRBV9 and TRBJ1-5, with a tentative D call TRBD1 (6 bases). The source is a person aged 18 to 65 who received the Ad26.COV2.S COVID-19 vaccine or a placebo. The CDR3 reads CASSVGGGAEQPQHF. The CDR3 nucleotides read TGTGCCAGCAGCGTAGGAGGGGGGGCAGAGCAGCCCCAGCATTTT.